Presented here are 19 T cell receptor beta chains from one specimen sequenced in a study of human T cells and chemical hapten exposure. The time point here: pre-sensitization, week 0. Treatment meaning: therapeutic diphenylcyclopropenone sensitization with weekly scalp DPC. A single record per CDR3 protein comes from TCRdb applying MiXCR to the RACE reads. The sample shows approximately 80,000 distinct CDR3 sequences, 14% of them seen only once. This specimen consisted of whole blood, obtained in connection with sensitization to the hapten diphenylcyclopropenone (DPC). These TCRs come from a woman in her forties or fifties with alopecia areata. Some clones in this sample may be carry-over from other donors' samples.

This chain joins TRBV12-3 or TRBV12-4 and TRBJ1-1; the D is unclear. This CDR3 comprises 13 residues. The V end lost 3 bases, the J end lost 1 base, and 6 bases lay between the germline ends. This CDR3 is CASSFTQNTEAFF. The CDR3 DNA reads TGTGCCAGCAGTTTCACCCAGAACACTGAAGCTTTCTTT.

This clonotype was counted a few times. The chain links TRBV11-2 to TRBJ2-1, with 9 bases lining up with TRBD2. Germline values: CDR1 SGHAT, CDR2 FQNNGV. The CDR3 sequence is 17 residues long. With 5 bases clipped from V and 5 bases from J, the junction kept 13 bases outside the gene matches. In DNA, the CDR3 is TGTGCCAGCAGCGCCAGCCGGCTAGCGGGATACGACAATGAGCAGTTCTTC. Residues: CASSASRLAGYDNEQFF.

The chain joins TRBV5-5 to TRBJ2-3; the D gene is possibly TRBD2 (6 bases). Per the germline V gene, CDR1 is SGHKS and CDR2 is YYEKEE (reference sequence). V shed 4 bases and J shed 4 bases, with 19 bases lying between them. CDR3 length: 16 residues. CDR3 sequence reads: CASSDMEGPLPDTQYF. CDR3 in DNA: TGTGCCAGCAGCGATATGGAGGGGCCCCTCCCAGATACGCAGTATTTT. Together with reference TRBV5-5 and TRBJ2-3, the CDR3 gives the full variable domain: DAGVTQSPTHLIKTRGQQVTLRCSPISGHKSVSWYQQVLGQGPQFIFQYYEKEERGRGNFPDRFSARQFPNYSSELNVNALLLGDSALYLCASSDMEGPLPDTQYFGPGTRLTVL.

This clonotype appeared many times. The chain links TRBV7-2 to TRBJ2-3; 8 bases are a match to TRBD1. Per the germline V gene, CDR1 is SGHTA and CDR2 is FQGNSA. J was trimmed by 3 bases and V by 1 base; bases with no gene match: 3. CDR3 length equals 15 residues. CDR3 coding DNA: TGTGCCAGCAGCTTAGGGACAGGGATTACAGATACGCAGTATTTT. It translates to CASSLGTGITDTQYF.

The table lists this clonotype with a few counts. CDR3 bases: TGTGCCAGCTCACCCCTAAATACGGATAATTCAATTGGCAATCAGCCCCAGCATTTT. The encoded protein is CASSPLNTDNSIGNQPQHF. The rearrangement uses TRBV18 and TRBJ1-5; D call uncertain. The CDR3 covers 19 residues. Germline V gene data show CDR1 as KGHSH and CDR2 as LQKENI. V lost 3 bases and J lost 2, with 23 bases in between. The variable domain in full, completed from reference TRBV18 and TRBJ1-5, reads NAGVMQNPRHLVRRRGQEARLRCSPMKGHSHVYWYRQLPEEGLKFMVYLQKENIIDESGMPKERFSAEFPKEGPSILRIQQVVRGDSAAYFCASSPLNTDNSIGNQPQHFGDGTRLSIL.

The chain has TRBV7-9 and TRBJ2-1; 10 bases line up with TRBD1. The germline V gene has CDR1 SEHNR and CDR2 FQNEAQ (reference sequence). V dropped 5 bases and J dropped 7; count of bases not matched to a gene: 8. The CDR3 contains 15 residues. The CDR3 DNA is TGTGCCAGCAGCCCCTGGACAGGGGGTAAGAATGAGCAGTTCTTC. Translated: CASSPWTGGKNEQFF.

V gene TRBV2 combines with J gene TRBJ2-1, with TRBD2 matching 11 bases. The CDR3 has 15 amino acids. CDR1 is SNHLY and CDR2 is FYNNEI in the germline V gene. Trimming at V came to 2 bases and at J to 7 bases, leaving 4 bases not matched to a gene. The CDR3 coding sequence is TGTGCCAGCAGTGAAAGGACTAGCGGGTTGAATGAGCAGTTCTTC. It yields the protein CASSERTSGLNEQFF.

The rearrangement uses TRBV3-1 and TRBJ2-5, with D perhaps TRBD1 (5 bases). This CDR3 comprises 16 residues. The germline V gene encodes CDR1 LGHDT and CDR2 YNNKEL (reference sequence). V was shortened by 4 bases and J by 2 bases, with 17 bases between the two germline ends. CDR3 DNA sequence: TGTGCCAGCAGCCCTCGAAGTACAGGAACACAAGAGACCCAGTACTTC. It yields the protein CASSPRSTGTQETQYF.

This clonotype was observed a handful of times. This chain connects TRBV29-1 to TRBJ1-2; possibly TRBD1 for D (5 bases). There are 12 residues in the CDR3. Germline V gene data show CDR1 as SQVTM and CDR2 as ANQGSEA. V was shortened by 2 bases and J by 6 bases, with 10 bases between the two germline ends. CDR3 residues: CSVERGADGYTF. In DNA form, the CDR3 reads TGCAGCGTTGAAAGGGGAGCAGATGGCTACACCTTC.

The sample holds a few counts of this clonotype. V and J are TRBV7-8 and TRBJ1-1, with D hard to call. Germline lookup yields CDR1 SGHVS and CDR2 FQNEAQ. Trimming took 2 bases from V and 9 from J, leaving 13 bases between them. This CDR3 has 13 amino acids. CDR3 nucleotides: TGTGCCAGCAGCTTACTCAAAGGGTATAAAGCTTTCTTT. This gives the protein CASSLLKGYKAFF.

This clonotype showed up just a few times. The V gene is TRBV7-9, the J gene TRBJ2-5, with a possible D match to TRBD2 (5 bases). The CDR3 is 14 amino acids. Germline V lookup: CDR1 SEHNR, CDR2 FQNEAQ (reference sequence). The V end lost 1 base, the J end lost 3 bases, and 9 bases lay between the germline ends. Written as DNA, the CDR3 is TGTGCCAGCAGCTTAGGTACGGGGAAAGAGACCCAGTACTTC. Encoded protein: CASSLGTGKETQYF.

This CDR3 reads CASSGQVSGELFF. DNA for the CDR3: TGTGCCAGCAGTGGACAGGTTTCCGGGGAGCTGTTTTTT. The chain is built from TRBV6-1 and TRBJ2-2, with D tentatively TRBD1 (6 bases). CDR3 length: 13 residues. Germline CDR1 MNHNS, CDR2 SASEGT. Between the trimmed V and J ends, which lost 4 bases and 6 bases, there was a span of 9 bases.

This clonotype was seen many times. The rearrangement joins TRBV4-3 to TRBJ1-3, with D unclear. The CDR3 runs 17 residues. Per the germline V gene, CDR1 is LGHNA and CDR2 is YSLEER. V lost 0 bases to trimming and J lost 2 bases, with 14 bases between them. CDR3: CASSQERRNPAGNTIYF. CDR3 in DNA: TGCGCCAGCAGCCAAGAGCGGAGAAATCCCGCTGGAAACACCATATATTTT.

In its sample, this clonotype was seen a few times. The gene calls are TRBV6-6 and TRBJ1-1; no definite D call. Germline lookup yields CDR1 MNHNY and CDR2 SVGAGI (reference sequence). With 0 bases removed from V and 0 bases from J, the gap between germline ends came to 8 bases. The CDR3 is 15 amino acids. The CDR3 coding sequence is TGTGCCAGCAGTTACTCGAGCACAATGAACACTGAAGCTTTCTTT. It yields the protein CASSYSSTMNTEAFF.

This sequence joins TRBV28 and TRBJ2-3; unclear D gene. Germline CDR1 is MDHEN and CDR2 is SYDVKM. CDR3 length: 13 residues. Between the trimmed V and J ends, which lost 2 bases and 2 bases, there was a span of 5 bases. CDR3 sequence: CASSLDTTDTQYF. DNA of the CDR3: TGTGCCAGCAGTTTAGACACCACAGATACGCAGTATTTT.

This clonotype was detected a few times. The chain uses TRBV12-5 and TRBJ2-4; D might be TRBD1 (5 bases). V was cut by 3 bases and J by 7 bases, with 13 bases left in between. Germline V gene data show CDR1 as LGHNT and CDR2 as FRNRAP. The CDR3 contains 14 residues. The CDR3 spells CASGFGHPTNIQYF. Here the CDR3 DNA reads TGTGCTAGTGGTTTTGGACACCCGACCAACATTCAGTACTTC.

The chain recombines TRBV19 with TRBJ2-3; perhaps TRBD1 as D (6 bases). V was cut by 0 bases and J by 4 bases, with 14 bases left in between. Germline lookup yields CDR1 LNHDA and CDR2 SQIVND (reference sequence). This CDR3 has 16 residues. CDR3 sequence: CASSIDLGGQPDTQYF. The CDR3 DNA follows: TGTGCCAGTAGTATAGATCTCGGAGGACAGCCAGATACGCAGTATTTT.

This clonotype appeared a few times. The chain has TRBV5-1 and TRBJ2-3; D gene uncertain. V lost 0 bases to trimming and J lost 5 bases, with 10 bases between them. This CDR3 comprises 14 residues. From germline, CDR1 is SGHRS and CDR2 YFSETQ. This CDR3 reads CASSLVGSEDTQYF. CDR3 nucleotides: TGCGCCAGCAGCTTGGTGGGTTCTGAAGATACGCAGTATTTT.

This clonotype came up many times. The V gene is TRBV29-1, the J gene TRBJ2-5; 7 bases are shared with TRBD1. This CDR3 contains 12 residues. Germline V gives CDR1 SQVTM, CDR2 ANQGSEA. V lost 7 bases to trimming and J lost 0 bases; unmatched junction nucleotides: 2. As DNA, the CDR3 is TGCAGCGCGGACAGGTACCAAGAGACCCAGTACTTC. It translates to CSADRYQETQYF.